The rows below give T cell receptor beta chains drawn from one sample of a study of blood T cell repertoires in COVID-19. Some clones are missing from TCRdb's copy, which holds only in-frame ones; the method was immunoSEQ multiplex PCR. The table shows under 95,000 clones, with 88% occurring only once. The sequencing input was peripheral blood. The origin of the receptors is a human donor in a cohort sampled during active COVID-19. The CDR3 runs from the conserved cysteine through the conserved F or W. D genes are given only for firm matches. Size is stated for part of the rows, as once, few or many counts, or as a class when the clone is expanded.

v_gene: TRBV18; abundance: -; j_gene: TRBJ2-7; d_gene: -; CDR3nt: TGTGCCAGCTCACGGACAGCGAGATACGAGCAGTACTTC; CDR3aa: CASSRTARYEQYF
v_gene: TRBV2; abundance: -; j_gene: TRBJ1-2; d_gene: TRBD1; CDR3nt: TGTGCCAGCAGTGAAGCGCTTCGGGACAGGGGGCGAGGCTACACCTTC; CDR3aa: CASSEALRDRGRGYTF
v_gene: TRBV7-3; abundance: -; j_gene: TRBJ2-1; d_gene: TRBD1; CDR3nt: TGTGCCAGCAGCTTAGGGACAGGGCGCAATGAGCAGTTCTTC; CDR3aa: CASSLGTGRNEQFF
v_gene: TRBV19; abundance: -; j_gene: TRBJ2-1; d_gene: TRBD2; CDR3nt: TGTGCCAGTAGTATGACTAGCGGGAGCCTCCACAATGAGCAGTTCTTC; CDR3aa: CASSMTSGSLHNEQFF
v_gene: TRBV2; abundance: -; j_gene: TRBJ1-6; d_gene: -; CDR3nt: TGTGCCAGCAGACAAAACGATCTCGGGGGTTCACCCCTCCACTTT; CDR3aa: CASRQNDLGGSPLHF
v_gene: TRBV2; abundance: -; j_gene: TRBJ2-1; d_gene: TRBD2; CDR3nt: TGTGCCAGCAGCGATAGCGGGAGCTCCTACAATGAGCAGTTCTTC; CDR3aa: CASSDSGSSYNEQFF
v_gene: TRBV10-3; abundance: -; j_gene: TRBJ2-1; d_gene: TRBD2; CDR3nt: TGTGCCATCAGTGGCGATGGAGGACTAGCGGGAATACTGAGCTCCTACAATGAGCAGTTCTTC; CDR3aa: CAISGDGGLAGILSSYNEQFF
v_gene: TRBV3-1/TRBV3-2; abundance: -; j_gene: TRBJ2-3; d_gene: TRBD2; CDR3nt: TGTGCCAGCAGCCACCACACTAGCGGGGGAGGAGATACGCAGTATTTT; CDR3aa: CASSHHTSGGGDTQYF
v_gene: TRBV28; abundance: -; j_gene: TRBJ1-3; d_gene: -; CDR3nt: TGTGCCAGCAGTTCCCTCGCCGTGGGGGCGGGAAACACCATATATTTT; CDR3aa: CASSSLAVGAGNTIYF
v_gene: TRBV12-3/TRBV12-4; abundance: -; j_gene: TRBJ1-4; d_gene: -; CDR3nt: TGTGCCAGCAGTTTTTACTCGTCGGAAAAACTGTTTTTT; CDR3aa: CASSFYSSEKLFF
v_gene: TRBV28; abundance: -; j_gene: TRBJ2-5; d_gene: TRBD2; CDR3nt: TGTGCCAGCAGTGGTAGCGGGAACACGTACCAAGAGACCCAGTACTTC; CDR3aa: CASSGSGNTYQETQYF
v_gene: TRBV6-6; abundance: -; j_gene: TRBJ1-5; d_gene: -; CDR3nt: TGTGCCAGCAGTTACGGTTTGGCAGCGCAGAATCAGCCCCAGCATTTT; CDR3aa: CASSYGLAAQNQPQHF
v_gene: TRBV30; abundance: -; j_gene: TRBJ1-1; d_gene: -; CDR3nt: TGTGCCTGGAAGTACGGGGGTTCAACAGGAGCTTTCTTT; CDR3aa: CAWKYGGSTGAFF
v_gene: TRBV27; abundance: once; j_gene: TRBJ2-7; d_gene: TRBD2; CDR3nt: TGTGCCAGCAGTTGGGGGAGGGCGAGCTCCTACGAGCAGTACTTC; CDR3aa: CASSWGRASSYEQYF
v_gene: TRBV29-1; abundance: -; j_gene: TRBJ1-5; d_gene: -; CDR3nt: TGCAGCGCCCGGGTGGATAGCAATCAGCCCCAGCATTTT; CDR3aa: CSARVDSNQPQHF
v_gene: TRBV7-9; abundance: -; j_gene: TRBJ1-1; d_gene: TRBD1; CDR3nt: TGTGCCAGCAGGCAGGGGGTAGGCACTGAAGCTTTCTTT; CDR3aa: CASRQGVGTEAFF
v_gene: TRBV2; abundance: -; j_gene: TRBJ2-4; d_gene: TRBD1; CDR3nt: TGTGCCAGCAGCCGGGACAGGCAAAACATTCAGTACTTC; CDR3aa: CASSRDRQNIQYF
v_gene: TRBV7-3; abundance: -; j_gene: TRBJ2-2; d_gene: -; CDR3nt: TGTGCCAGCAGTTACATTCCGGGCACCGGGGAGCTGTTTTTT; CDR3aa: CASSYIPGTGELFF
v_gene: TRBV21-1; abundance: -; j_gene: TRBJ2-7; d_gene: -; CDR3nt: TGTGCCAGCAGACGCCCCGAGGAGGTAGCGGGAGGGCCCGAGCAGTACTTC; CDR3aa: CASRRPEEVAGGPEQYF
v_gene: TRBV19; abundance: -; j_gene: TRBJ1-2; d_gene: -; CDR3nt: TGTGCCAGTACTATAGGAGTAGGCGGGTATGGCTACACCTTC; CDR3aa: CASTIGVGGYGYTF
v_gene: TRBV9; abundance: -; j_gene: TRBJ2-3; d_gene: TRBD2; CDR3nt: TGTGCCAGCAGCGTCGGCGGGAGAGATACGCAGTATTTT; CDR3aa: CASSVGGRDTQYF
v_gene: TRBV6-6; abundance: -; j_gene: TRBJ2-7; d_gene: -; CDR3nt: TGTGCCAGCAGTTACTCGATACGGGAATACGAGCAGTACTTC; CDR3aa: CASSYSIREYEQYF
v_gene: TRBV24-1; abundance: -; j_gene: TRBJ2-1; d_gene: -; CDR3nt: TGTGCCACCAGTGATTTGCGGAGGGCCGGGGAAGAGGGTGAGCAGTTCTTC; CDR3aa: CATSDLRRAGEEGEQFF
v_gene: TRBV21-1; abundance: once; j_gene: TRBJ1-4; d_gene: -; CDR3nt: TGTGCCAGCAGCAAAGTGCGATTACCCGAGTTAGCAACTAATGAAAAACTGTTTTTT; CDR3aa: CASSKVRLPELATNEKLFF
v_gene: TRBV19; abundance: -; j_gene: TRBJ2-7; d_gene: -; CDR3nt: TGTGCCAGTAGCCAGGAGGGTAACTCCTACGAGCAGTACTTC; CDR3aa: CASSQEGNSYEQYF
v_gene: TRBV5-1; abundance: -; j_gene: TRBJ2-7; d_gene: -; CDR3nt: TGCGCCAGCAGTCAAATACAGGGATCCTCCTACGAGCAGTACTTC; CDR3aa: CASSQIQGSSYEQYF
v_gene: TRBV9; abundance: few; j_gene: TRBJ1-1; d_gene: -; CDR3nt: TGTGCCAGCAGCCCCGACGAGGGCACTGAAGCTTTCTTT; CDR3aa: CASSPDEGTEAFF
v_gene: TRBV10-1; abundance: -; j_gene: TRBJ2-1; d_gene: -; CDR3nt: TGCGCCAGCGGGAGCTCTAATGAGCAGTTCTTC; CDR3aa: CASGSSNEQFF
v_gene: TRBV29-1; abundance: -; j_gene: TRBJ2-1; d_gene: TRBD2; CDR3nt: TGCAGCGTTTACCGACGGACTAGAATTAATGAGCAGTTCTTC; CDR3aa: CSVYRRTRINEQFF
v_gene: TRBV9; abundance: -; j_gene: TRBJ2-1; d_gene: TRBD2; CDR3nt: TGTGCCAGCAGCGTAGGAAGCGGGGGGGGTTCCCTCCTCTCCTACAATGAGCAGTTCTTC; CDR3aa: CASSVGSGGGSLLSYNEQFF
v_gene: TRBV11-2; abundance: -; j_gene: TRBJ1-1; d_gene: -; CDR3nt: TGTGCCAGCAGCTCACTCGGACAGTCCAACACTGAAGCTTTCTTT; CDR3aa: CASSSLGQSNTEAFF
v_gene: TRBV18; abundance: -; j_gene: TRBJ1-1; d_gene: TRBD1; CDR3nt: TGTGCCAGCTCACCAATCGGGACAGCAGATGCAGCTTTCTTT; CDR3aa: CASSPIGTADAAFF
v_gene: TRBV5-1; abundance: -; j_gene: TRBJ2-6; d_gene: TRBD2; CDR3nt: TGCGCCAGCAGCCCTCGGACTAGCGGCTCTGGGGCCAACGTCCTGACTTTC; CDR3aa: CASSPRTSGSGANVLTF
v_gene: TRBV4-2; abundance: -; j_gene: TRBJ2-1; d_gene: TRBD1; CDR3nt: TGTGCCAGCAGCCAAGAAAGGGGGCAGGTATTCGATGAGCAGTTCTTC; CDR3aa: CASSQERGQVFDEQFF
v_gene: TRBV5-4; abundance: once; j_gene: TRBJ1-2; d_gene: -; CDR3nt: TGTGCCAGCAGCTTGACGAGGAATAACTATGGCTACACCTTC; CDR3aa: CASSLTRNNYGYTF
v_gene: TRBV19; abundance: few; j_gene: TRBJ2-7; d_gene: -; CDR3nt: TGTGCCAGTAGTATTGGAGACCCTCCCTACGAGCAGTACTTC; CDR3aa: CASSIGDPPYEQYF
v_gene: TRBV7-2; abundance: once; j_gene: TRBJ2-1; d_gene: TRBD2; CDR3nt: TGTGCCAGCAGCCTATGGACTGGACCGGGGGGGGATGAGCAGTTCTTC; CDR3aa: CASSLWTGPGGDEQFF
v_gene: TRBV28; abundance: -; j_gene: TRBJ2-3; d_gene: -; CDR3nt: TGTGCCAGCAGGGGGGTTGGGACTAGCACAGATACGCAGTATTTT; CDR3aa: CASRGVGTSTDTQYF
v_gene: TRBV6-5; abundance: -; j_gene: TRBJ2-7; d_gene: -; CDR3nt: TGTGCCAGCCACAGGGGGGGCGAGCAGTACTTC; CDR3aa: CASHRGGEQYF
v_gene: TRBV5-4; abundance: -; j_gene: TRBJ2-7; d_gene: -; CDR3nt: TGTGCCAGCAGCTTGGCCAGGGGAAGCTCCTACGAGCAGTACTTC; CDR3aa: CASSLARGSSYEQYF
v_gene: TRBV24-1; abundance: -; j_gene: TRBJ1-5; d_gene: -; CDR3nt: TGTGCCACCAGTGACTCCTCCGGTGCTAGCAATCAGCCCCAGCATTTT; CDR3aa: CATSDSSGASNQPQHF
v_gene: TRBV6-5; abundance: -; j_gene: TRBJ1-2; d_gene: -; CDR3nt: TGTGCCAGCAGTTACTCCAGCGCGGGCTATGGCAACACCTTC; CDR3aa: CASSYSSAGYGNTF
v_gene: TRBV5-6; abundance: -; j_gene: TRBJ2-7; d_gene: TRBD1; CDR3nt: TGTGCCAGCAGCTCTAGACAGGGTGGCCACGAGCAGTACTTC; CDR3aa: CASSSRQGGHEQYF
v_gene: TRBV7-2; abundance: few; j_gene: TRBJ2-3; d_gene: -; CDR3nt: TGTGCCAGCAGCTTAATAGGAGGCGCAGATACGCAGTATTTT; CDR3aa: CASSLIGGADTQYF
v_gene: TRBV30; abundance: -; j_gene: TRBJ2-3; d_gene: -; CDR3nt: TGTGCCTGGAATGAGGGGGACCCCTCCACAGATACGCAGTATTTT; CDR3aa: CAWNEGDPSTDTQYF
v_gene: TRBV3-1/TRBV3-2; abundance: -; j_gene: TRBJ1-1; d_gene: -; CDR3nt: TGTGCCAGCAGCCAATATGTCCCGGCCGTGAAGGGGGCTGAAGCTTTCTTT; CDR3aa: CASSQYVPAVKGAEAFF
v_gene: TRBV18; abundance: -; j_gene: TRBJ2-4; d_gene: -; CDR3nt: TGTGCCAGCTCACCACAACAGGGTGGTGCAAACATTCAGTACTTC; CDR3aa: CASSPQQGGANIQYF
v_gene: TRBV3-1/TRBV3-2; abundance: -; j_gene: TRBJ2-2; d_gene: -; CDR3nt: TGTGCCAGCAGCCGGAGGAGCGGGCTAATAGCAAACACCGGGGAGCTGTTTTTT; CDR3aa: CASSRRSGLIANTGELFF
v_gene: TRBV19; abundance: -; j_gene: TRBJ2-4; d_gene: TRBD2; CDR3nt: TGTGCCAGTAGTATAGAGACTAGCGGGAGCTTGTCAAACATTCAGTACTTC; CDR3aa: CASSIETSGSLSNIQYF
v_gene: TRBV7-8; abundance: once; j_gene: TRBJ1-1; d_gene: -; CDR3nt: TGTGCCAGCAGCTTTGCAAGGGAGAGCACTGAAGCTTTCTTT; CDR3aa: CASSFARESTEAFF
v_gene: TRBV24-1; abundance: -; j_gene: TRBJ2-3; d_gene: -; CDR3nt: TGTGCCACCAGTGACTCGTTTACGAGTAGCACAGATACGCAGTATTTT; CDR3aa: CATSDSFTSSTDTQYF
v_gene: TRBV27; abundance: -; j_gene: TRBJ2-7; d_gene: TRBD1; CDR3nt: TGTGCCAGCAGTTTAGTGGGACAGGGCTACGAGCAGTACTTC; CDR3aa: CASSLVGQGYEQYF
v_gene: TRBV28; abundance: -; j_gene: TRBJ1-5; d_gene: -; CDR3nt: TGTGCCAGCACTTCGGGGGTGGGGTTTGGGCAGCCCCAGCATTTT; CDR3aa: CASTSGVGFGQPQHF
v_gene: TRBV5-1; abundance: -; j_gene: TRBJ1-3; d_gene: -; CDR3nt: TGCGCCAGCAGCTTGGACTTTGGCTCTGGAAACACCATATATTTT; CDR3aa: CASSLDFGSGNTIYF
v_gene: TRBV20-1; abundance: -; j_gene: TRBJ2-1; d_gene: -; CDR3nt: TGCAGTGCTAGTGACGACTCGTCCGCCTACAATGAGCAGTTCTTC; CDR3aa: CSASDDSSAYNEQFF
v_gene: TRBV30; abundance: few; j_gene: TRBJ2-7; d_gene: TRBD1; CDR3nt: TGTGCCTGGGACAGGGATACCCACGAGCAGTACTTC; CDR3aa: CAWDRDTHEQYF
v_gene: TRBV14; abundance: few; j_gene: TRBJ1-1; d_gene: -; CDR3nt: TGTGCCAGCAGCCAAAGGATGGCGTCAGGGGCCCTGAACACTGAAGCTTTCTTT; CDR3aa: CASSQRMASGALNTEAFF